The 12 T cell receptor beta chains below all came from one sample that was sequenced in a study of technical replicates of blood from a handful of donors. Assay: immunoSEQ multiplex PCR; the TCRdb copy retains only in-frame clones and omits some. The table records tens of thousands of clones, 95% of them present only once. Sequenced sample: T cells isolated from PBMCs. These receptor sequences come from a human donor in good health.

The V call is TRBV4-1, the J call TRBJ2-1; 13 bases match TRBD2. Unmatched junction bases numbered 1, after V lost 4 bases and J lost 7 bases. This CDR3 is built from 14 residues. Germline V gene data show CDR1 as MGHRA and CDR2 as YSYEKL. The CDR3 reads CASSRLAGGNEQFF. For the CDR3, the DNA is TGCGCCAGCAGCCGACTAGCGGGAGGTAATGAGCAGTTCTTC.

V is TRBV5-8 and J is TRBJ2-3; 14 bases are a match to TRBD2. CDR3 length: 17 residues. Germline lookup yields CDR1 SGHTS and CDR2 YDEGEE. V gave up 0 bases and J gave up 4 bases; unmatched junction bases: 4. The CDR3 DNA sequence: TGTGCCAGCAGCTTGGAGACTAGCGGGGGGGTGTCAGATACGCAGTATTTT. Protein sequence: CASSLETSGGVSDTQYF.

The gene calls are TRBV7-8 and TRBJ1-5; D may be TRBD1 (5 bases). Trimming left V 5 bases short and J 5 bases short, with 19 bases between. From germline, CDR1 is SGHVS and CDR2 FQNEAQ. The CDR3 length is 16 residues. The CDR3 loop is CASSHPGGTPDQPQHF. The CDR3 region has the DNA TGTGCCAGCAGCCATCCGGGGGGGACTCCTGATCAGCCCCAGCATTTT.

The chain employs TRBV30 and TRBJ2-5; D is perhaps TRBD2 (6 bases). The V gene's germline CDR1 is GTSNPN and CDR2 SVGIG (reference sequence). The length of the CDR3 is 16 residues. V gave up 2 bases and J gave up 7 bases, with 23 bases separating them. CDR3 bases: TGTGCCTGGAGTCGCCAAGTTGGGGGGTCTAGTGTGACCCAGTACTTC. Its protein is CAWSRQVGGSSVTQYF.

The chain carries TRBV4-1 and TRBJ1-4; tentatively, D is TRBD1 (6 bases). The CDR3 has 15 amino acids. CDR1 and CDR2 (germline): MGHRA, YSYEKL. Trimming removed 6 bases from V and 3 bases from J, with 14 bases in between. The CDR3 sequence is CASRGLQGSNEKLFF. Written as DNA, the CDR3 is TGCGCCAGCAGGGGTCTACAGGGTTCTAATGAAAAACTGTTTTTT.

The V gene is TRBV5-6, the J gene TRBJ1-4, with TRBD1 matching 11 bases. Germline V gene data show CDR1 as SGHDT and CDR2 as YYEEEE. This CDR3 spans 19 amino acids. Trimming took 4 bases from V and 0 from J; bases not matched to a gene: 11. The CDR3: CASSLERGTGGATNEKLFF. The CDR3 nucleotides read TGTGCCAGCAGCCTCGAACGTGGGACAGGGGGGGCAACTAATGAAAAACTGTTTTTT.

This clone is a singleton in its sample. The chain uses TRBV25-1 and TRBJ1-2; the D gene is possibly TRBD1 (6 bases). The germline gives CDR1 MGHDK, CDR2 SYGVNS. The germline V and J ends were trimmed by 9 bases and 4 bases, with 15 bases remaining between them. The length of the CDR3 is 13 residues. CDR3 nucleotide sequence: TGTGCCAGTAGAACAGGGAACCTCTATGGCTACACCTTC. Amino acid sequence: CASRTGNLYGYTF.

The chain uses TRBV7-9 and TRBJ2-1; 9 bases map to TRBD2. Looked up from germline, CDR1 is SEHNR and CDR2 is FQNEAQ (reference sequence). The CDR3 length is 14 residues. V shed 2 bases and J 8 bases; nucleotides not matched to a gene: 4. The chain's CDR3 is CASSLLAGPDEQFF. The CDR3 coding sequence is TGTGCCAGCAGCTTACTAGCGGGACCCGATGAGCAGTTCTTC.

The rearrangement joins TRBV30 to TRBJ2-6, with TRBD2 matching 9 bases. The junction had 7 bases not matched to a gene; V was cut back by 7 bases and J by 0 bases. The length of the CDR3 is 16 residues. CDR1 is GTSNPN, CDR2 SVGIG, per germline (reference sequence). Here the CDR3 reads CAYVRGGASGANVLTF. The CDR3 DNA follows: TGTGCCTACGTGCGGGGGGGTGCCTCTGGGGCCAACGTCCTGACTTTC.

The chain is built from TRBV4-1 and TRBJ1-5; D gene unclear. The CDR3 totals 15 residues. CDR1 MGHRA and CDR2 YSYEKL come from the germline V gene. The V end lost 0 bases, the J end lost 2 bases, and 8 bases lay between the germline ends. The CDR3 sequence is CASSQDFRGNQPQHF. The DNA for the CDR3 is TGCGCCAGCAGCCAAGATTTCCGTGGCAATCAGCCCCAGCATTTT.

The rearrangement links TRBV25-1 to TRBJ2-7, with a weak D call TRBD1 (5 bases). This CDR3 comprises 15 residues. Germline CDR1 is MGHDK and CDR2 is SYGVNS. Trimming pared 0 bases from V and 1 base from J, leaving 10 bases between. This chain's CDR3 is CASSEYWGRSYEQYF. DNA for the CDR3: TGTGCCAGCAGTGAATATTGGGGCAGATCCTACGAGCAGTACTTC.

The CDR3 DNA reads TGTGCCAGCAGACCCACCGGGACAAGCAGAGGCTACACCTTC. As protein: CASRPTGTSRGYTF. The J gene is TRBJ1-2, the V gene TRBV27; TRBD1 is a possible D gene (6 bases). The V and J ends lost 6 bases and 8 bases respectively, with 19 bases between them. The CDR3 has 14 amino acids. Germline V lookup: CDR1 MNHEY, CDR2 SMNVEV (reference sequence).